This TCR beta chain was obtained from a study of T cells in localized non-small cell lung cancer. Study conclusions and caveats: Elevated circulating T cell density in blood was associated with longer overall survival.

The CDR3 is made up of 14 amino acids. Trimming cost V 4 bases and J 5 bases, with 14 bases left between them. Germline V gene sequence: CDR1 MDHEN, CDR2 SYDVKM. The assay was immunoSEQ multiplex PCR, and TCRdb's table has in-frame clones only and misses some. The table includes 2,500 to 3,000 clones, around 21% detected once. As to this clone: The antigen remains unidentified.

The genes are TRBV28 and TRBJ1-1; TRBD1 might be the D (5 bases). The sequence derives from a man between 40 and 69 years old with stage II lung adenocarcinoma. Source: lung tumor tissue, taken before any cancer treatment. For the CDR3, the DNA is TGTGCCAGCAGTTCCACGGGGGGACGGACTGAAGCTTTCTTT. Translated, it gives CASSSTGGRTEAFF.